The table lists the clone carrying this T cell receptor beta chain with a few counts. Its antigen remains unknown. The data belong to a study of T cell repertoires in aging, cancer and after chemotherapy. Study information: Glioblastoma patients receiving temozolomide-based therapy gave paired samples before and after chemotherapy. Findings and limits, study-wide: In each cancer cohort, median generation probability increased across chemotherapy, suggesting thymic output rebounded.

TCR beta rearrangements were amplified from peripheral blood genomic DNA. Rearranged V-D-J TRB sequences were amplified with a mixed TRB-A/B primer pool. MiXCR was run by TCRdb on the multiplex PCR reads, yielding one entry per CDR3 protein. The data show a few thousand distinct CDR3 sequences, with 45% to 70% seen just once and roughly 40% held by the top ten. From germline, CDR1 is MNHNS and CDR2 SASEGT. The CDR3 has 15 residues. Trimming cost V 7 bases and J 0 bases, with 15 bases left between them. The V call is TRBV6-1, the J call TRBJ1-2, with D perhaps matching TRBD1 (5 bases). The sample comprised blood. The clonotype comes from a human donor with a solid tumor. The DNA of the CDR3 is TGTGCCAGCAAACAGGATCTACCGACTAACTATGGCTACACCTTC. Translation: CASKQDLPTNYGYTF.